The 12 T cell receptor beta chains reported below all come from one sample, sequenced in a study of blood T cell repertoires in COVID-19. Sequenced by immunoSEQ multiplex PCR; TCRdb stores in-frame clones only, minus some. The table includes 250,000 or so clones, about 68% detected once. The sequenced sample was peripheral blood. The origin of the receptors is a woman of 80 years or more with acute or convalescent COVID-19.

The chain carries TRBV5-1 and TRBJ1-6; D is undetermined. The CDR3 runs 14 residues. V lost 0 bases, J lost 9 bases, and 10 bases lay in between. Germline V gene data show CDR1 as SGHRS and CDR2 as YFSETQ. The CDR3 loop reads CASSLGGLGSPLHF. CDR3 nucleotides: TGCGCCAGCAGCTTGGGAGGGTTGGGTTCACCCCTCCACTTT.

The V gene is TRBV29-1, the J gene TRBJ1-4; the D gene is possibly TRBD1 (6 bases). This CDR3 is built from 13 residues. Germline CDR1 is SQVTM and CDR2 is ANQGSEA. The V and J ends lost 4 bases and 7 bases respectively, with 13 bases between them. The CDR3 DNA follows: TGCAGCGTTGCTCAGGGGATTGGTGAAAAACTGTTTTTT. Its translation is CSVAQGIGEKLFF. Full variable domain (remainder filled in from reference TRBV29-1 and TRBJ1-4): SAVISQKPSRDICQRGTSLTIQCQVDSQVTMMFWYRQQPGQSLTLIATANQGSEATYESGFVIDKFPISRPNLTFSTLTVSNMSPEDSSIYLCSVAQGIGEKLFFGSGTQLSVL.

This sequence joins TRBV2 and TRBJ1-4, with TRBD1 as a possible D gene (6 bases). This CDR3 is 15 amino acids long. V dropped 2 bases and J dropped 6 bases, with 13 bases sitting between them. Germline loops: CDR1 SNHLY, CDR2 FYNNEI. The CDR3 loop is CASSEKGRGDEKLFF. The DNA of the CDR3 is TGTGCCAGCAGTGAAAAAGGCAGGGGAGATGAAAAACTGTTTTTT.

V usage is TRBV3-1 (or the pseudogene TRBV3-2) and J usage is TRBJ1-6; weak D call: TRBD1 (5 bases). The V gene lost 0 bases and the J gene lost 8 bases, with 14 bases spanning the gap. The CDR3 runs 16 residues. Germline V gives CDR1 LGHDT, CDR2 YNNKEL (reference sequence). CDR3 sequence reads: CASSQDFRDWDSPLHF. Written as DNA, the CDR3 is TGTGCCAGCAGCCAAGATTTCAGGGACTGGGATTCACCCCTCCACTTT.

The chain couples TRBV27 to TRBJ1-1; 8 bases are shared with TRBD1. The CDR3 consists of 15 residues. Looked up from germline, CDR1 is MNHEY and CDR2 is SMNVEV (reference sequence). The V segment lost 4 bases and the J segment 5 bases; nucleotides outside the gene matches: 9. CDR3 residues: CASSSQTGEGTEAFF. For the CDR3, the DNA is TGTGCCAGCAGTTCCCAGACAGGGGAGGGGACTGAAGCTTTCTTT.

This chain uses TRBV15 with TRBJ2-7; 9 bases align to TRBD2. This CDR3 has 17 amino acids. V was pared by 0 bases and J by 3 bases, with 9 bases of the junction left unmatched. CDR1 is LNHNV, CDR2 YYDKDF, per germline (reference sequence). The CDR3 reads CATSRDVAGGPVYEQYF. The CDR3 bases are TGTGCCACCAGCAGAGATGTTGCGGGAGGGCCCGTCTACGAGCAGTACTTC.

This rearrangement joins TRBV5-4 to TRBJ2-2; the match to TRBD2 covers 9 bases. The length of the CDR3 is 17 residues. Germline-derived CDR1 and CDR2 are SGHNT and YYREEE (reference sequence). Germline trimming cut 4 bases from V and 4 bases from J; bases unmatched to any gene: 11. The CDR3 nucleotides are TGTGCCAGCAGCCGGGACCCCGGCGGGGGGGCCACCGGGGAGCTGTTTTTT. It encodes CASSRDPGGGATGELFF. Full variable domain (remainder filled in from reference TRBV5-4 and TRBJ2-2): ETGVTQSPTHLIKTRGQQVTLRCSSQSGHNTVSWYQQALGQGPQFIFQYYREEENGRGNFPPRFSGLQFPNYSSELNVNALELDDSALYLCASSRDPGGGATGELFFGEGSRLTVL.

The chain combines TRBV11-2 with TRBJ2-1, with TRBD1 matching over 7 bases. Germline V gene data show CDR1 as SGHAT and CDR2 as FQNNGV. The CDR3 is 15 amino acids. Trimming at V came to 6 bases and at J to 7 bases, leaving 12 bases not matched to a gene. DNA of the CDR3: TGTGCCAGCAGTTTAAGACAGGGAACGGAGAATGAGCAGTTCTTC. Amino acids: CASSLRQGTENEQFF.

CDR3 nucleotide sequence: TGTGCCAGCAGCTTAGGCCTCGGCAGGCCCCAAAATGAAAAACTGTTTTTT. Its protein product is CASSLGLGRPQNEKLFF. V and J are TRBV13 and TRBJ1-4; no firm D call. The V end lost 0 bases, the J end lost 5 bases, and 16 bases lay between the germline ends. The germline V gene encodes CDR1 PRHDT and CDR2 FYEKMQ (reference sequence). CDR3 length: 17 amino acids. Full variable domain (rest looked up from reference TRBV13 and TRBJ1-4): AAGVIQSPRHLIKEKRETATLKCYPIPRHDTVYWYQQGPGQDPQFLISFYEKMQSDKGSIPDRFSAQQFSDYHSELNMSSLELGDSALYFCASSLGLGRPQNEKLFFGSGTQLSVL.

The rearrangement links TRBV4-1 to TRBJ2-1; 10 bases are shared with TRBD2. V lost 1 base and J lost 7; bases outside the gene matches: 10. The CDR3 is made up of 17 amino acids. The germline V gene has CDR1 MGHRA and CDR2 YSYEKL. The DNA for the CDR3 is TGCGCCAGCAGCCAAGCCAGCGGGGGGGCCTTATCTAATGAGCAGTTCTTC. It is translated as CASSQASGGALSNEQFF.

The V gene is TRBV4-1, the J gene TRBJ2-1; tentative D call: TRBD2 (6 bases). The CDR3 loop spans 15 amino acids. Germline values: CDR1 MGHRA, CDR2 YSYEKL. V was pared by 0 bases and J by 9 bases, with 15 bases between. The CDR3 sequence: CASSQETLAISEQFF. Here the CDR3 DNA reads TGCGCCAGCAGCCAAGAAACACTAGCTATTAGTGAGCAGTTCTTC.

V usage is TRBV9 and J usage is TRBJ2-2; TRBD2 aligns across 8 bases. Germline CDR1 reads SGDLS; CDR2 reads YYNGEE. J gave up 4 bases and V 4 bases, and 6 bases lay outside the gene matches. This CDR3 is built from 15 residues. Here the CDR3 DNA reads TGTGCCAGCAGCCCCCGGGGGGGCCCCACCGGGGAGCTGTTTTTT. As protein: CASSPRGGPTGELFF.